This paragraph covers one TCR beta chain sequence. The antigen remains undetermined. The authors extracted RNA and reverse transcribed it into cDNA as the sequencing template. The assay was immunoSEQ multiplex PCR, and TCRdb's table has in-frame clones only and misses some. This sample has about 180,000 clones, with 51% found just once. Germline-derived CDR1 and CDR2 are LGHNA and YSLEER. The CDR3 has 17 amino acids. V lost 0 bases and J 3 bases, leaving 17 bases between the germline ends. This sample's treatment: oral pan-JAK inhibitor, 5-10 mg twice daily. The data stem from a study of CD8+ T cells in alopecia areata. Study overall: The percentage of affected scalp area served as the score of severity for treated patients.

General study results and limits: Baseline CD8+ expansion's link to response remains uncertain, as there was one nonresponder.

The sample was CD8+ T cells sorted from blood, taken around week 54, from a patient treated with tofacitinib. The chain joins TRBV4-3 to TRBJ2-5; TRBD1 is a possible D gene (5 bases). This TCR was recovered from a human donor with alopecia areata. This CDR3 is CASSQEVPAQVKETQYF. The CDR3, as DNA: TGCGCCAGCAGCCAAGAGGTCCCGGCACAGGTGAAAGAGACCCAGTACTTC.